This TCR beta chain was documented in a study of T-cell reconstitution after alpha-beta-depleted transplantation in children. Study-wide results and limits: One year after transplant, T-cell counts and diversity came mostly from newly produced T cells. Elevated TCRbeta diversity at day 60 was traced, in some patients, to surviving recipient T cells and thymic progenitors. There were reportedly several hundred expanded graft clones from which alpha-beta T cells came about two months after transplant.

Molecular barcoding with unique molecular identifiers was used for the TCRbeta library. TCRdb re-called the PCR reads through MiXCR, storing one row per CDR3 protein. The profile shows approximately 1,000,000 distinct CDR3 sequences, less than 30% of them singletons. This CDR3 has 14 residues. V lost 7 bases to trimming and J lost 4 bases, with 15 bases between them. Germline V gives CDR1 SGHRS, CDR2 YFSETQ. As for this clonotype: Antigen: not known.

The sequencing here drew on PBMCs, mostly from graft donor cells, taken 360 days after TCRalphabeta/CD19-depleted stem cell transplant. The sequence was collected from a boy under three years old who had a stem cell transplant for SCID, so the T cells may come from the graft donor. The J gene is TRBJ2-1, the V gene TRBV5-1; perhaps D is TRBD1 or TRBD2 (5 bases each). The DNA for the CDR3 is TGCGCCAGCCTGATGGGACGGTTTTACAATGAGCAGTTCTTC. As protein: CASLMGRFYNEQFF.